This T cell receptor (beta chain) was captured by sequencing in a study of T-cell memory formation after mild COVID-19. For the study at large: Largely, the TCR clusters proved donor specific.

Germline CDR1 and CDR2: DFQATT and SNEGSKA (reference sequence). The CDR3 loop spans 15 amino acids. J lost 4 bases, V lost 2 bases, and 6 bases had no gene match. Via MiXCR, TCRdb re-called the 5' RACE reads, giving one row per CDR3 protein. Of 310,000 or so distinct CDR3 sequences in the sample, around 15% are singletons; the top ten hold over 20%. V gene TRBV20-1 combines with J gene TRBJ2-1; 9 bases align to TRBD1. Material for sequencing was PBMCs or a T cell subset sorted from them (not recorded which). The receptor's source is a man aged 18 to 30 who had mild COVID-19 (a few samples of this study predate the infection). Cell type and time point are not known. As DNA, the CDR3 is TGCAGTGCTAGACGGGGGGACAGGGATTACAATGAGCAGTTCTTC. It codes for CSARRGDRDYNEQFF.